This T cell receptor beta chain was profiled in a study of blood T cell repertoires in COVID-19. The V segment lost 1 base and the J segment 7 bases; nucleotides outside the gene matches: 12. CDR1 is SGHTA, CDR2 FQGNSA, per germline. CDR3 size: 16 residues. Generated by immunoSEQ multiplex PCR, the TCRdb table keeps only in-frame clones and is missing some. The sample yields 24,000 or so clones, less than 90% seen once. This clone has only a few counts. The origin of this receptor is a human donor with acute or convalescent COVID-19. The donor label of this sample is uncertain. Sequencing was done on a sample of peripheral blood. The chain joins TRBV7-2 to TRBJ2-7, with 8 bases lining up with TRBD1. The CDR3 DNA is TGTGCCAGCAGCTTAGGTGGGACAGGCGCCCAAAGGGAGCAGTACTTC. This gives the protein CASSLGGTGAQREQYF.